These 17 T cell receptor beta chains came from one sample sequenced in a study of T cells in Graves' hyperthyroidism and ophthalmopathy. RNA transcripts were the template for amplifying TCR beta CDR3 regions. The TCR CDR3 first-round RT-PCR relied on the HTBI primer set. One entry per CDR3 protein, called by TCRdb with MiXCR from the multiplex PCR reads. The data show 500,000 to 650,000 distinct CDR3 sequences, roughly 17% seen once. Sequencing was carried out using blood. These receptors came from a woman between 18 and 29 years old with Graves' ophthalmopathy.

This clonotype showed up many times. The rearrangement links TRBV9 to TRBJ2-7; tentatively, D is TRBD1 or TRBD2 (5 bases each). The length of the CDR3 is 13 residues. With 4 bases removed from V and 3 bases from J, the gap between germline ends came to 11 bases. Germline values: CDR1 SGDLS, CDR2 YYNGEE. The CDR3 protein is CASSPGPDYEQYF. In DNA form, the CDR3 reads TGTGCCAGCAGCCCGGGACCCGACTACGAGCAGTACTTC. Supplemented by reference TRBV9 and TRBJ2-7, the full variable domain reads DSGVTQTPKHLITATGQRVTLRCSPRSGDLSVYWYQQSLDQGLQFLIQYYNGEERAKGNILERFSAQQFPDLHSELNLSSLELGDSALYFCASSPGPDYEQYFGPGTRLTVT.

The chain employs TRBV2 and TRBJ2-3; 12 nucleotides agree with TRBD2. Germline V gene lookup returns CDR1 SNHLY and CDR2 FYNNEI. Unmatched junction bases numbered 9, after V lost 7 bases and J lost 4 bases. The CDR3 is made up of 16 amino acids. CDR3 nucleotide sequence: TGTGCCAGCACCTTGACTAGCGGGAGAACTCCAGATACGCAGTATTTT. Its protein product is CASTLTSGRTPDTQYF.

At least ten counts were recorded for this clonotype. The chain couples TRBV19 to TRBJ1-5, with D possibly being TRBD1 (6 bases). Germline V gene lookup returns CDR1 LNHDA and CDR2 SQIVND (reference sequence). Trimming removed 3 bases at V and 1 base at J, with 16 bases between. The CDR3 contains 17 residues. CDR3 protein: CASSIAAQGGSNQPQHF. In DNA form, the CDR3 reads TGTGCCAGTAGTATCGCGGCACAGGGAGGGAGCAATCAGCCCCAGCATTTT.

V usage is TRBV6-1 and J usage is TRBJ1-6; D not resolved. The CDR3 spans 14 residues. Trimming pared 5 bases from V and 7 bases from J, leaving 12 bases between. The V gene's germline CDR1 is MNHNS and CDR2 SASEGT. DNA of the CDR3: TGTGCCAGCAGTCGGACTGCCAGCAATTCACCCCTCCACTTT. Translated, it gives CASSRTASNSPLHF.

This clonotype has a handful of counts. This may stem from a read error, because a much larger clone lies one nucleotide away. The chain combines TRBV7-8 with TRBJ1-1; 11 bases agree with TRBD1. Per the germline V gene, CDR1 is SGHVS and CDR2 is FQNEAQ. CDR3 length: 15 amino acids. With V trimmed by 1 base and J by 4 bases, 2 bases remained unmatched. Here the CDR3 reads CASSLVGTGGTEAFF. CDR3 nucleotide sequence: TGTGCCAGCAGCTTAGTCGGGACAGGGGGCACTGAAGCTTTCTTT.

This clonotype was seen a handful of times. The chain employs TRBV5-6 and TRBJ2-7; the D is unclear. Looked up from germline, CDR1 is SGHDT and CDR2 is YYEEEE. The V gene lost 2 bases and the J gene lost 6 bases, with 24 bases spanning the gap. The length of the CDR3 is 17 residues. CDR3 in amino acids: CASSFYAAGILIGEQYF. CDR3 in DNA: TGTGCCAGCAGCTTTTATGCAGCAGGAATTCTTATAGGCGAGCAGTACTTC. The full variable domain, in which reference TRBV5-6 and TRBJ2-7 provide the parts outside the CDR3, is DAGVTQSPTHLIKTRGQQVTLRCSPKSGHDTVSWYQQALGQGPQFIFQYYEEEERQRGNFPDRFSGHQFPNYSSELNVNALLLGDSALYLCASSFYAAGILIGEQYFGPGTRLTVT.

This clonotype has a count of ten or more. The chain joins TRBV10-3 to TRBJ2-2; a weak D match, TRBD1 (5 bases). V was shortened by 8 bases and J by 0 bases, with 10 bases between the two germline ends. The CDR3 is 14 residues long. Germline CDR1 and CDR2: ENHRY and SYGVKD. The CDR3 sequence is CAIWQGTNTGELFF. The CDR3 DNA is TGTGCCATCTGGCAGGGAACGAACACCGGGGAGCTGTTTTTT.

The chain is built from TRBV19 and TRBJ1-6; D is uncertain. CDR1 LNHDA and CDR2 SQIVND come from the germline V gene (reference sequence). The CDR3 is made up of 12 amino acids. Trimming removed 8 bases at V and 9 bases at J, with 11 bases between. The CDR3 DNA is TGTGCCAGTGCCCCAAACGGTTCACCCCTCCACTTT. Translation: CASAPNGSPLHF.

This clonotype was picked up a small number of times. V and J are TRBV27 and TRBJ2-7; 8 nucleotides agree with TRBD2. The V gene end was trimmed by 5 bases and the J gene end by 5 bases; junction bases not matched to a gene: 11. The germline gives CDR1 MNHEY, CDR2 SMNVEV (reference sequence). This CDR3 has 15 amino acids. The DNA of the CDR3 is TGTGCCAGCAGTGGAAATCCGGGACTAGAAAACGAGCAGTACTTC. Residues: CASSGNPGLENEQYF.

In regard to this clonotype: A much larger clone sits a single nucleotide away, making a read error possible. The V and J genes are TRBV7-9 and TRBJ2-1; 15 bases fit TRBD2. The CDR3 extends over 16 amino acids. Germline lookup yields CDR1 SEHNR and CDR2 FQNEAQ (reference sequence). CDR3 nucleotides: TGTGCCGGCAGCCCAGTGGGACTAGCGGGGGGCAATGAGCAGTTCTTC. Translated: CAGSPVGLAGGNEQFF.

There are many counts of this clonotype. The genes are TRBV20-1 and TRBJ2-1, with 10 bases matching TRBD2. The V gene end was trimmed by 3 bases and the J gene end by 0 bases; junction bases not matched to a gene: 5. The CDR3 spans 16 residues. Germline CDR1 reads DFQATT; CDR2 reads SNEGSKA (reference sequence). CDR3 nucleotides: TGCAGTGCTAGTACTAGCGGGATCGGCTCCTACAATGAGCAGTTCTTC. It yields the protein CSASTSGIGSYNEQFF.

This clonotype was counted at least ten times. The chain has TRBV11-3 and TRBJ2-1; TRBD2 aligns across 9 bases. The CDR3 runs 15 residues. Germline V CDR1 and CDR2: SGHNT, YENEEA. Trimming cost V 5 bases and J 6 bases; bases outside gene matches: 8. The CDR3 sequence: CASSPGTSPTNEQFF. Written as DNA, the CDR3 is TGTGCCAGCAGCCCTGGGACTAGCCCTACCAATGAGCAGTTCTTC.

This clonotype was seen at least ten times. The rearrangement uses TRBV11-2 and TRBJ2-1, with 14 bases that match TRBD2. Germline-derived CDR1 and CDR2 are SGHAT and FQNNGV. Trimming cost V 6 bases and J 4 bases; bases outside gene matches: 11. CDR3 length equals 18 residues. For the CDR3, the DNA is TGTGCCAGCAGAGGACTAGCGGGAGGCCCAGGAGTTTACAATGAGCAGTTCTTC. Residues: CASRGLAGGPGVYNEQFF.

This clonotype appeared many times. V gene TRBV7-3 combines with J gene TRBJ2-1; the match to TRBD2 covers 8 bases. Trimming at V came to 5 bases and at J to 9 bases, leaving 12 bases not matched to a gene. Germline-derived CDR1 and CDR2 are SGHTA and FQGTGA. The length of the CDR3 is 15 residues. CDR3 in DNA: TGTGCCAGCAGCCCCGGGACTAGTTCCATGGGTGAGCAGTTCTTC. Protein sequence: CASSPGTSSMGEQFF. The whole variable domain, remainder taken from reference TRBV7-3 and TRBJ2-1, is GAGVSQTPSNKVTEKGKYVELRCDPISGHTALYWYRQSLGQGPEFLIYFQGTGAADDSGLPNDRFFAVRPEGSVSTLKIQRTERGDSAVYLCASSPGTSSMGEQFFGPGTRLTVL.

This clonotype was found a few times. The chain has TRBV20-1 and TRBJ2-1; 9 bases align to TRBD1. V lost 6 bases and J lost 7; bases outside the gene matches: 7. This CDR3 has 13 amino acids. Germline V gene sequence: CDR1 DFQATT, CDR2 SNEGSKA (reference sequence). CDR3 amino acids: CSAQGQGLNEQFF. The DNA for the CDR3 is TGCAGTGCCCAAGGACAGGGGCTTAATGAGCAGTTCTTC.

This rearrangement joins TRBV7-2 to TRBJ2-7; D gene uncertain. Between the trimmed V and J ends, which lost 5 bases and 9 bases, there was a span of 17 bases. The CDR3 covers 13 residues. Germline V gene lookup returns CDR1 SGHTA and CDR2 FQGNSA. The CDR3 sequence: CASSVRADERQYF. The CDR3, as DNA: TGTGCCAGCAGCGTAAGGGCCGATGAGAGGCAGTACTTC.

In its sample, this clonotype was seen many times. The genes are TRBV28 and TRBJ2-1; 9 bases are a match to TRBD1. Germline V gives CDR1 MDHEN, CDR2 SYDVKM. CDR3 length equals 14 residues. V trimming: 6 bases; J trimming: 5 bases; junction bases outside the gene matches: 5. The CDR3: CASRPGQGNNEQFF. In DNA form, the CDR3 reads TGTGCCAGCAGACCGGGACAGGGAAACAATGAGCAGTTCTTC.